Listed below are T cell receptor beta chains from one sample, sequenced in a study of cytotoxic CD8 clonotypes in ibrutinib-treated CLL. The table came from immunoSEQ multiplex PCR; TCRdb's copy has only in-frame clones and leaves some out. Counted here are 97,000 or so clones, 70% to 80% occurring once; the ten biggest clones make up about 34%. Sequencing used PBMCs, obtained after 12 months of ibrutinib treatment. The receptors come from a human donor with chronic lymphocytic leukemia. Each CDR3 is given with its conserved first and last residue. Fields, in order: D gene, clone size, J gene, V gene, CDR3 DNA, CDR3 protein. D genes are given only for firm matches. Clone size is not always given. Where it is, it says once, few, many or a class for expanded clones.

d_gene: NA
abundance: once
j_gene: TRBJ1-1
v_gene: TRBV29-1
CDR3nt: TGCAGCGTTGAACCTGTGGGGTCGGGCACTGAAGCTTTCTTT
CDR3aa: CSVEPVGSGTEAFF

d_gene: NA
abundance: NA
j_gene: TRBJ1-5
v_gene: TRBV30
CDR3nt: TGTGCCTGGAGTACACTTCAAGGGGACAATCAGCCCCAGCATTTT
CDR3aa: CAWSTLQGDNQPQHF

d_gene: NA
abundance: once
j_gene: TRBJ1-1
v_gene: TRBV10-1
CDR3nt: TGCGCCAGCAGTGATCCGGGACTCGGGAACACTGAAGCTTTCTTT
CDR3aa: CASSDPGLGNTEAFF

d_gene: NA
abundance: once
j_gene: TRBJ2-5
v_gene: TRBV11-2
CDR3nt: TGTGCCAGCAGCTCCAGCCAAGAGACCCAGTACTTC
CDR3aa: CASSSSQETQYF

d_gene: NA
abundance: NA
j_gene: TRBJ1-3
v_gene: TRBV30
CDR3nt: TGTGCCGGGACAAGGACGGGTGGAAACACCATATATTTT
CDR3aa: CAGTRTGGNTIYF

d_gene: NA
abundance: NA
j_gene: TRBJ2-1
v_gene: TRBV27
CDR3nt: TGTGCCAGCGGGGGCCAGGGGGGAAGCTACAATGAGCAGTTCTTC
CDR3aa: CASGGQGGSYNEQFF

d_gene: NA
abundance: NA
j_gene: TRBJ2-7
v_gene: TRBV2
CDR3nt: TGTGCCAGCAGTGAGAGGGGGGCAGTCGGAGTCTACGAGCAGCACTTC
CDR3aa: CASSERGAVGVYEQHF

d_gene: TRBD2
abundance: NA
j_gene: TRBJ2-3
v_gene: TRBV25-1
CDR3nt: TGTGCCAGCAGTTACAGCGGGGCAACTGATACGCAGTATTTT
CDR3aa: CASSYSGATDTQYF

d_gene: NA
abundance: NA
j_gene: TRBJ2-5
v_gene: TRBV27
CDR3nt: TGTGCCAGCGGGTCTTCCGGTGTGTACCAAGAGACCCAGTACTTC
CDR3aa: CASGSSGVYQETQYF

d_gene: NA
abundance: NA
j_gene: TRBJ2-7
v_gene: TRBV2
CDR3nt: TGTGCCAGCAGGGTTACTCTGTCGACCTCCTACGAGCAGTACTTC
CDR3aa: CASRVTLSTSYEQYF

d_gene: TRBD2
abundance: NA
j_gene: TRBJ2-7
v_gene: TRBV6-1
CDR3nt: TGTGCCAGCAGTGGGGGAACCCCCGGGACTAACGAGCAGTACTTC
CDR3aa: CASSGGTPGTNEQYF

d_gene: TRBD1
abundance: few
j_gene: TRBJ1-2
v_gene: TRBV29-1
CDR3nt: TGCAGCGTTGACCCACAGGGGGCCAACTATGGCTACACCTTC
CDR3aa: CSVDPQGANYGYTF

d_gene: TRBD2
abundance: NA
j_gene: TRBJ2-3
v_gene: TRBV11-3
CDR3nt: TGTGCCAGCACCCTGGGACTAGCTGGGTCCACAGATACGCAGTATTTT
CDR3aa: CASTLGLAGSTDTQYF

d_gene: NA
abundance: NA
j_gene: TRBJ1-2
v_gene: TRBV29-1
CDR3nt: TGCAGCGTTGGACAGTCTAACTATGGCTACACCTTC
CDR3aa: CSVGQSNYGYTF

d_gene: NA
abundance: NA
j_gene: TRBJ2-6
v_gene: TRBV4-1
CDR3nt: TGCGCCAGCAGCCGCTACGAATCTGGGGCCAACGTCCTGACTTTC
CDR3aa: CASSRYESGANVLTF

d_gene: TRBD1
abundance: NA
j_gene: TRBJ2-7
v_gene: TRBV6-1
CDR3nt: TGTGCCAGCAAGCACCGGGACAGGTCTTCCTACGAGCAGTACTTC
CDR3aa: CASKHRDRSSYEQYF

d_gene: TRBD1
abundance: once
j_gene: TRBJ1-2
v_gene: TRBV28
CDR3nt: TGTGCCAGCAGTTTACGTTATACAGGGGAGGGCTACACCTTC
CDR3aa: CASSLRYTGEGYTF

d_gene: TRBD1
abundance: NA
j_gene: TRBJ1-2
v_gene: TRBV6-1
CDR3nt: TGTGCCAGCAGTGCAGAGACAGGGAACCACTATGGCTACACCTTC
CDR3aa: CASSAETGNHYGYTF

d_gene: NA
abundance: NA
j_gene: TRBJ2-3
v_gene: TRBV5-1
CDR3nt: TGCGCCAGCAGCCCGGACGAGACAGATACGCAGTATTTT
CDR3aa: CASSPDETDTQYF

d_gene: NA
abundance: NA
j_gene: TRBJ1-1
v_gene: TRBV7-8
CDR3nt: TGTGCCAGCAGCTTAGGGTTCACTGAAGCTTTCTTT
CDR3aa: CASSLGFTEAFF

d_gene: TRBD1
abundance: NA
j_gene: TRBJ2-2
v_gene: TRBV27
CDR3nt: TGTGCCAGCAGATTAACAGGGGCTGTCACCGGGGAGCTGTTTTTT
CDR3aa: CASRLTGAVTGELFF

d_gene: TRBD2
abundance: NA
j_gene: TRBJ2-1
v_gene: TRBV28
CDR3nt: TGTGCCAGCATTTCCGGGGGGGCCAAGAATGAGCAGTTCTTC
CDR3aa: CASISGGAKNEQFF

d_gene: TRBD1
abundance: NA
j_gene: TRBJ1-2
v_gene: TRBV6-4
CDR3nt: TGTGCCAGCAGTGGGGGACAGGGGAATGGCTACACCTTC
CDR3aa: CASSGGQGNGYTF

d_gene: TRBD2
abundance: NA
j_gene: TRBJ2-7
v_gene: TRBV19
CDR3nt: TGTGCCAGTAGTATGGGTAGACTAGCGGGGGGCCACGAGCAGTACTTC
CDR3aa: CASSMGRLAGGHEQYF

d_gene: NA
abundance: NA
j_gene: TRBJ2-7
v_gene: TRBV7-6
CDR3nt: TGTGCCAGCAGCTTAGCGAGATCTACAGGGACCGGGTCCTACGAGCAGTACTTC
CDR3aa: CASSLARSTGTGSYEQYF

d_gene: NA
abundance: NA
j_gene: TRBJ1-3
v_gene: TRBV19
CDR3nt: TGTGCCAGTAGTATATTGAGGGCGCCGCCTGGAAACACCATATATTTT
CDR3aa: CASSILRAPPGNTIYF

d_gene: NA
abundance: NA
j_gene: TRBJ2-3
v_gene: TRBV7-3
CDR3nt: TGTGCCAGCAGCAAAGACCGAGATACGCAGTATTTT
CDR3aa: CASSKDRDTQYF

d_gene: TRBD1
abundance: NA
j_gene: TRBJ1-1
v_gene: TRBV7-8
CDR3nt: TGTGCCAGCAGCCTTCGGACAGGGGGCACTGAAGCTTTCTTT
CDR3aa: CASSLRTGGTEAFF

d_gene: TRBD2
abundance: NA
j_gene: TRBJ2-2
v_gene: TRBV28
CDR3nt: TGTGCCAGCAGTTTGGGAGGGAGCACCGGGGAGCTGTTTTTT
CDR3aa: CASSLGGSTGELFF

d_gene: TRBD1
abundance: NA
j_gene: TRBJ1-6
v_gene: TRBV15
CDR3nt: TGTGCCACCAGCAAGACGGGGACAGGGGAAAGCTCCTATAATTCACCCCTCCACTTT
CDR3aa: CATSKTGTGESSYNSPLHF

d_gene: NA
abundance: NA
j_gene: TRBJ2-1
v_gene: TRBV9
CDR3nt: TGTGCCAGCAGCGTAGGAATAGGGGGTTCCTACAATGAGCAGTTCTTC
CDR3aa: CASSVGIGGSYNEQFF

d_gene: TRBD2
abundance: NA
j_gene: TRBJ2-1
v_gene: TRBV19
CDR3nt: TGTGCCAGTAGTATGTCTGGGTGGCTAGCGGGGGAAATTTACAATGAGCAGTTCTTC
CDR3aa: CASSMSGWLAGEIYNEQFF

d_gene: NA
abundance: NA
j_gene: TRBJ2-2
v_gene: TRBV19
CDR3nt: TGTGCCAGTAGTATGGGAATAGCGAACACCGGGGAGCTGTTTTTT
CDR3aa: CASSMGIANTGELFF

d_gene: NA
abundance: NA
j_gene: TRBJ2-5
v_gene: TRBV5-8
CDR3nt: TGTGCCAGCAGCTGGGGACGGAAGCAAGAGACCCAGTACTTC
CDR3aa: CASSWGRKQETQYF

d_gene: TRBD1
abundance: NA
j_gene: TRBJ1-1
v_gene: TRBV6-5
CDR3nt: TGTGCCAGCAGTTACCTGTCGGGGACAGGTTCCTTTGCTTTCTTT
CDR3aa: CASSYLSGTGSFAFF

d_gene: NA
abundance: NA
j_gene: TRBJ1-5
v_gene: TRBV2
CDR3nt: TGTGCCAGCGCTATTACAGGGAATCAGCCCCAGCATTTT
CDR3aa: CASAITGNQPQHF

d_gene: NA
abundance: NA
j_gene: TRBJ1-5
v_gene: TRBV19
CDR3nt: TGTGCCAGTAGCTCAACGAGTAGCAATCAGCCCCAGCATTTT
CDR3aa: CASSSTSSNQPQHF

d_gene: NA
abundance: once
j_gene: TRBJ2-7
v_gene: TRBV7-9
CDR3nt: TGTGCCAGCAGCTTAGCATTAAGGGGTACCCCCTACGAGCAGTACTTC
CDR3aa: CASSLALRGTPYEQYF

d_gene: TRBD1
abundance: NA
j_gene: TRBJ2-3
v_gene: TRBV30
CDR3nt: TGTGCCTGGACAGGGGGCGTAGCAGATACGCAGTATTTT
CDR3aa: CAWTGGVADTQYF

d_gene: NA
abundance: few
j_gene: TRBJ2-3
v_gene: TRBV21-1
CDR3nt: TGTGCCAGCAGCATGGGGGTCGGAACAGATACGCAGTATTTT
CDR3aa: CASSMGVGTDTQYF

d_gene: NA
abundance: NA
j_gene: TRBJ2-3
v_gene: TRBV4-1
CDR3nt: TGCGCCAGCAGCCAAGAATCTGGCAGAACAGATACGCAGTATTTT
CDR3aa: CASSQESGRTDTQYF

d_gene: TRBD2
abundance: NA
j_gene: TRBJ2-7
v_gene: TRBV2
CDR3nt: TGTGCCAGCAGTGGGGGAGCGGGGTCCTACTACGAGCAGTACTTC
CDR3aa: CASSGGAGSYYEQYF

d_gene: TRBD2
abundance: NA
j_gene: TRBJ2-5
v_gene: TRBV30
CDR3nt: TGTGCCTGGAGTGGGATTAGCGGGGGGGCCGTAGAAGAGACCCAGTACTTC
CDR3aa: CAWSGISGGAVEETQYF

d_gene: NA
abundance: NA
j_gene: TRBJ2-2
v_gene: TRBV5-1
CDR3nt: TGCGCCAGCAGCTTGGCCTCTCAGGGTTGGGAGCTGTTTTTT
CDR3aa: CASSLASQGWELFF

d_gene: TRBD2
abundance: NA
j_gene: TRBJ2-1
v_gene: TRBV19
CDR3nt: TGTGCCAGTAGTATAGCCCCGCGGGGGAGGGATGAGCAGTTCTTC
CDR3aa: CASSIAPRGRDEQFF